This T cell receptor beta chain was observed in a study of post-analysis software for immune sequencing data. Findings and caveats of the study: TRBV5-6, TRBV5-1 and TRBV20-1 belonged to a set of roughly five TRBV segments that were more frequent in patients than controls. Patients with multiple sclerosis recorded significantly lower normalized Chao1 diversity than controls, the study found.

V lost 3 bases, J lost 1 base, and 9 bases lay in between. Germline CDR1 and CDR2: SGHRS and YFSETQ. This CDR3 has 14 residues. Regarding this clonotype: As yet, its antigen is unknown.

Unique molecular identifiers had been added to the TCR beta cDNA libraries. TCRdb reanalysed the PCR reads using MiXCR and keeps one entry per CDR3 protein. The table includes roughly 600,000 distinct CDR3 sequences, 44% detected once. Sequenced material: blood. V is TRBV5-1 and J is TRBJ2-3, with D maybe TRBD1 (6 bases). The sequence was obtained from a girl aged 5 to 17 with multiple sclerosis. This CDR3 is CASSSGQRTDTQYF. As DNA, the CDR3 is TGCGCCAGCAGCTCCGGACAGCGCACAGATACGCAGTATTTT.